The T cell receptor beta chain under discussion was sequenced for a study of identical twins. This clonotype was recorded many times. Antigen unknown. The trim removed 5 bases at V and 2 bases at J, leaving 3 bases unmatched. Germline V gene data show CDR1 as SQVTM and CDR2 as ANQGSEA. This CDR3 is built from 14 residues. Points from the study as a whole: High-abundance cord blood beta clonotypes had fewer insertions; memory repertoires showed none. Model-predicted out-of-frame TCR alpha sharing fell below observed values in monozygotic twins.

cDNA molecules carried unique molecular identifiers, and template switching added a universal primer site. TCRdb re-called the 5' RACE reads with MiXCR, one entry per CDR3 protein. Among 690,000 or so distinct CDR3 sequences, over 5% were seen once, and the ten largest hold approximately 1.6%. The clonotype originates from a man between 18 and 29 years old in good health. V usage is TRBV29-1 and J usage is TRBJ2-2; 9 bases are shared with TRBD2. The sequenced material came from naive T cells sorted from blood. CDR3 coding DNA: TGCAGCGTTCGAGCGGGAGGAAACACCGGGGAGCTGTTTTTT. It yields the protein CSVRAGGNTGELFF.